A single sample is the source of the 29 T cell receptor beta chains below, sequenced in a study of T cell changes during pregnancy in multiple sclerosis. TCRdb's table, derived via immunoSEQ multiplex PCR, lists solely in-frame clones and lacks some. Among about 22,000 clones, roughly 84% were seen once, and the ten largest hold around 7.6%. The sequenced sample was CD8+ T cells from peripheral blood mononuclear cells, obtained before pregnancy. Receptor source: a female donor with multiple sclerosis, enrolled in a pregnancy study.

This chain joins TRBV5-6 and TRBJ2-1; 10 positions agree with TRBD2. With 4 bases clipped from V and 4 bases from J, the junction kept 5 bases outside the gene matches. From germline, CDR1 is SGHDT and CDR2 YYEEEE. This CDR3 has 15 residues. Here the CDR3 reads CASSPGTSVYNEQFF. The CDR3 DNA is TGTGCCAGCAGCCCCGGGACTAGCGTTTACAATGAGCAGTTCTTC. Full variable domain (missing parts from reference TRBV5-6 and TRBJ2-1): DAGVTQSPTHLIKTRGQQVTLRCSPKSGHDTVSWYQQALGQGPQFIFQYYEEEERQRGNFPDRFSGHQFPNYSSELNVNALLLGDSALYLCASSPGTSVYNEQFFGPGTRLTVL.

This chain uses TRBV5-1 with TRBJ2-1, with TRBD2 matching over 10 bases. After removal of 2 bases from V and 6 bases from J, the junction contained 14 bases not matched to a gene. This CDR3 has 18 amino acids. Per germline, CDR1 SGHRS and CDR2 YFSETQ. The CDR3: CASSFVSGRAKHSNEQFF. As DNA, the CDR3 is TGCGCCAGCAGCTTCGTAAGCGGGAGGGCTAAACATTCCAATGAGCAGTTCTTC.

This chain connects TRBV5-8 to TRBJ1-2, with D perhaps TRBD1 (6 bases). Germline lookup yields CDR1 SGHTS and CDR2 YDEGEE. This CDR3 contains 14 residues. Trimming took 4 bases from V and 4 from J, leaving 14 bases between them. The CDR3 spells CASSTHRDAYGYTF. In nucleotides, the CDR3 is TGTGCCAGCAGCACGCACAGGGACGCCTATGGCTACACCTTC.

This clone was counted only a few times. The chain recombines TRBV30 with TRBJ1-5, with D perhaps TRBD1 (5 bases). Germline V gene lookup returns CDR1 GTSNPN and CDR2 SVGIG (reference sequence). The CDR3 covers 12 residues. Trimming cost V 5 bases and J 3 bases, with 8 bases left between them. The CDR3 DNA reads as TGTGCCTGGGGAGGGGACAATCAGCCCCAGCATTTT. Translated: CAWGGDNQPQHF. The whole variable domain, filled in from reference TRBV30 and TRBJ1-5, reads SQTIHQWPATLVQPVGSPLSLECTVEGTSNPNLYWYRQAAGRGLQLLFYSVGIGQISSEVPQNLSASRPQDRQFILSSKKLLLSDSGFYLCAWGGDNQPQHFGDGTRLSIL.

The CDR3 sequence: CASGNASGRETQYF. CDR3 nucleotide sequence: TGTGCCAGCGGAAATGCTAGCGGGAGGGAGACCCAGTACTTC. V gene TRBV28 combines with J gene TRBJ2-5, with 11 nucleotides matching TRBD2. Looked up from germline, CDR1 is MDHEN and CDR2 is SYDVKM. The CDR3 runs 14 residues. V trimming: 8 bases; J trimming: 5 bases; junction bases outside the gene matches: 7.

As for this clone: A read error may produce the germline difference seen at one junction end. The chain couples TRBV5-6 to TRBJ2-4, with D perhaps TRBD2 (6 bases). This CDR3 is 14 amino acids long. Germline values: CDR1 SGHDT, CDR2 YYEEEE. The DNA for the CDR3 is TGTGCCAGCAGCTTGGTCATAGCGGCCGAGACTATAGACTTC. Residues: CASSLVIAAETIDF. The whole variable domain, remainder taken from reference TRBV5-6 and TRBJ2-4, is DAGVTQSPTHLIKTRGQQVTLRCSPKSGHDTVSWYQQALGQGPQFIFQYYEEEERQRGNFPDRFSGHQFPNYSSELNVNALLLGDSALYLCASSLVIAAETIDFGAGTRLSVL.

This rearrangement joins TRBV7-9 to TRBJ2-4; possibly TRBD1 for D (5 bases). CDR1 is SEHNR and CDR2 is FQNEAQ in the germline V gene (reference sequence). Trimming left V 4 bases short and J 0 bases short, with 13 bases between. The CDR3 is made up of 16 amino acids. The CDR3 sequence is CASSSDRRLAKNIQYF. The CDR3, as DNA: TGTGCCAGCAGCTCCGACAGAAGATTAGCCAAAAACATTCAGTACTTC.

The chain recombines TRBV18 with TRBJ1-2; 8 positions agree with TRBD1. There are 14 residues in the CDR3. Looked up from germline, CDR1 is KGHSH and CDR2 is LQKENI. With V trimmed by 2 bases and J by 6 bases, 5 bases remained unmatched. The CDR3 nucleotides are TGTGCCAGCTCACCATTCGACAGGGGCCATGGCTACACCTTC. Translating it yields CASSPFDRGHGYTF.

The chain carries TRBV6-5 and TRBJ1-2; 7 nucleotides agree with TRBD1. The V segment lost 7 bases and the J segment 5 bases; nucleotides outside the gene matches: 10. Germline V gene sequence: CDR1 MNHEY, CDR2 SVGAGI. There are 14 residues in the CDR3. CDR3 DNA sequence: TGTGCCAGCATAGGGGGCTCGGGCGCATATGGCTACACCTTC. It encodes CASIGGSGAYGYTF.

The CDR3 protein is CASSLLTSGRVYNEQFF. CDR3 bases: TGCGCCAGCAGCTTGTTGACTAGCGGGAGGGTTTACAATGAGCAGTTCTTC. This chain connects TRBV5-1 to TRBJ2-1, with TRBD2 matching 14 bases. The CDR3 spans 17 residues. Unmatched junction bases numbered 4, after V lost 1 base and J lost 4 bases. CDR1 is SGHRS, CDR2 YFSETQ, per germline.

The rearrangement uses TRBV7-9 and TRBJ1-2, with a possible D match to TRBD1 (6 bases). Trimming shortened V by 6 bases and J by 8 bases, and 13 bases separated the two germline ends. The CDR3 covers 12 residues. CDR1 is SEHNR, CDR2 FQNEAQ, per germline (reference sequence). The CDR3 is CASRDQGWGYTF. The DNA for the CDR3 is TGTGCCAGCAGAGATCAGGGGTGGGGCTACACCTTC.

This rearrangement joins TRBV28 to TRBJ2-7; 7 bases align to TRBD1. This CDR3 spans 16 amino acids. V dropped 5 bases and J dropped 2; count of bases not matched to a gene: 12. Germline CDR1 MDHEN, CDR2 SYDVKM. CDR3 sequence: CASSPPITGTAYEQYF. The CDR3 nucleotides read TGTGCCAGCAGTCCCCCCATTACCGGGACAGCCTACGAGCAGTACTTC.

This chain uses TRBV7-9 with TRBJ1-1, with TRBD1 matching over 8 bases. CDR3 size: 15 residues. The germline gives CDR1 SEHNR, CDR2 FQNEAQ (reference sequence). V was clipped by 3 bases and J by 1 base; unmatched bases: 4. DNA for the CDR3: TGTGCCAGCAGCTTCCAGGGGGCTGGGAACACTGAAGCTTTCTTT. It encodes CASSFQGAGNTEAFF.

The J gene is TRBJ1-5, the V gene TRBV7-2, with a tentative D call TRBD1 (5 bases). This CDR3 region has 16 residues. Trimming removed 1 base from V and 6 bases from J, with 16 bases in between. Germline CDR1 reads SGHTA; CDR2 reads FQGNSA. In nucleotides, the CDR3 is TGTGCCAGCAGCTTAGGTGCAGGGATGGGTGGTCAGCCCCAGCATTTT. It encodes CASSLGAGMGGQPQHF.

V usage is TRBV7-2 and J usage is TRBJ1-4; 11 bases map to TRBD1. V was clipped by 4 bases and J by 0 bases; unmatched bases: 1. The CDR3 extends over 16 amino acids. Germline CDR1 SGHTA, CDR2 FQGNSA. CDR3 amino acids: CASSWGQGATNEKLFF. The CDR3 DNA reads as TGTGCCAGCAGCTGGGGACAGGGGGCAACTAATGAAAAACTGTTTTTT.

CDR3 bases: TGTGCCAGCAGCTTAGGCCCGGGGTTCAGCTCCTACAATGAGCAGTTCTTC. Its translation: CASSLGPGFSSYNEQFF. The chain employs TRBV5-6 and TRBJ2-1; TRBD2 might be the D (5 bases). Trimming removed 2 bases from V and 0 bases from J, with 15 bases in between. CDR1 and CDR2 (germline): SGHDT, YYEEEE. CDR3 size: 17 residues.

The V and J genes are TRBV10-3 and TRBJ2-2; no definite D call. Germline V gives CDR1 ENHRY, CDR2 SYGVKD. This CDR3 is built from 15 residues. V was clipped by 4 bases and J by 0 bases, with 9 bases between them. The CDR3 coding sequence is TGTGCCATCAGTGGCGAAATATCGAACACCGGGGAGCTGTTTTTT. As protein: CAISGEISNTGELFF.

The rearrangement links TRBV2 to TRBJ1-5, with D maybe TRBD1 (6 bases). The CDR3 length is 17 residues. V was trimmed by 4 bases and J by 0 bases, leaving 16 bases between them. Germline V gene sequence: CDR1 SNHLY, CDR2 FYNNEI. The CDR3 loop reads CASSGQVQFHSNQPQHF. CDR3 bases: TGTGCCAGCAGTGGACAGGTGCAGTTTCATAGCAATCAGCCCCAGCATTTT. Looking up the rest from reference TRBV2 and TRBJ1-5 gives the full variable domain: EPEVTQTPSHQVTQMGQEVILRCVPISNHLYFYWYRQILGQKVEFLVSFYNNEISEKSEIFDDQFSVERPDGSNFTLKIRSTKLEDSAMYFCASSGQVQFHSNQPQHFGDGTRLSIL.

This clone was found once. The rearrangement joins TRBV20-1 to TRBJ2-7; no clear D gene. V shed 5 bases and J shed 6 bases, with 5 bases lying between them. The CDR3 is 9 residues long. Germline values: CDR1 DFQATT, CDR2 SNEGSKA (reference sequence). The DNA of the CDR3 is TGCAGTGCTGGCAGCGAGCAGTACTTC. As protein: CSAGSEQYF.

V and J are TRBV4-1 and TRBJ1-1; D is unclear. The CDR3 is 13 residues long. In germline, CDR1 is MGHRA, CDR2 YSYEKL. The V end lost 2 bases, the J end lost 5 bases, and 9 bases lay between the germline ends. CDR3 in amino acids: CASSQSPGTEAFF. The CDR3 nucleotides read TGCGCCAGCAGCCAAAGCCCCGGGACTGAAGCTTTCTTT.

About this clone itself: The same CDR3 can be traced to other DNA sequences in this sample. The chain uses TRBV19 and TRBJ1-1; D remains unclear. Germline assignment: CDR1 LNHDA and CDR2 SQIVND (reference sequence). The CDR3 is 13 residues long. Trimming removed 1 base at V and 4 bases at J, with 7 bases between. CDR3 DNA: TGTGCCAGTAGTATAGGAACAGCCACTGAAGCTTTCTTT. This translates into CASSIGTATEAFF.

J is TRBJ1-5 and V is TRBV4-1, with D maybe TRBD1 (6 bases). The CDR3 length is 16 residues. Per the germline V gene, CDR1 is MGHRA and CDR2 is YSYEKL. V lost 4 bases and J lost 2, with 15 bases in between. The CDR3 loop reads CASSRKQGSRNQPQHF. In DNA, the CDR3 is TGCGCCAGCAGCCGCAAACAGGGTTCGCGCAATCAGCCCCAGCATTTT.

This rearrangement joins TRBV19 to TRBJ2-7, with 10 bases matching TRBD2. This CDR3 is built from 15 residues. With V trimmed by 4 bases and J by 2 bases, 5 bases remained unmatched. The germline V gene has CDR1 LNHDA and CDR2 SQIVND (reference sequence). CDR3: CASSSLAGVAYEQYF. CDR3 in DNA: TGTGCCAGTAGTAGCCTAGCGGGGGTCGCCTACGAGCAGTACTTC.

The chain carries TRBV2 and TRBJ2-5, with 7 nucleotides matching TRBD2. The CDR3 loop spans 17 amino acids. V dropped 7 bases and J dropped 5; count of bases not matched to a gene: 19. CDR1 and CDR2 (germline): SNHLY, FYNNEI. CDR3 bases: TGTGCCAGCACCGAGGGGCAACTAGCGATCGGGGGGGAGACCCAGTACTTC. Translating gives CASTEGQLAIGGETQYF. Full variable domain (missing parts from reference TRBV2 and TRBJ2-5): EPEVTQTPSHQVTQMGQEVILRCVPISNHLYFYWYRQILGQKVEFLVSFYNNEISEKSEIFDDQFSVERPDGSNFTLKIRSTKLEDSAMYFCASTEGQLAIGGETQYFGPGTRLLVL.

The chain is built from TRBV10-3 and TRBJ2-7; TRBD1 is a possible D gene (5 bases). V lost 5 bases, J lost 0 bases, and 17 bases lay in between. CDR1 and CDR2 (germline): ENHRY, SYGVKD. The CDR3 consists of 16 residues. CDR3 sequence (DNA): TGTGCCATCAGTTACGCCGGACAATTCCTCTCCTACGAGCAGTACTTC. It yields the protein CAISYAGQFLSYEQYF.

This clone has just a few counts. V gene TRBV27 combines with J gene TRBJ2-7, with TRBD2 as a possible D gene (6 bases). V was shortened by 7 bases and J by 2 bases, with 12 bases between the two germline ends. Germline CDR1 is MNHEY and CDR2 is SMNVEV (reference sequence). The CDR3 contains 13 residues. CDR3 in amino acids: CASIGGAPYEQYF. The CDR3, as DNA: TGTGCCAGCATCGGCGGGGCCCCCTACGAGCAGTACTTC.

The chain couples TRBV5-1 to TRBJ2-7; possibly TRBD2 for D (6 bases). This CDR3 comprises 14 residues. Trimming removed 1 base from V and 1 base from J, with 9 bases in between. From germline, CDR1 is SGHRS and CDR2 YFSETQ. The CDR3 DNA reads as TGCGCCAGCAGCTTGAGTGCGGGATCCTACGAGCAGTACTTC. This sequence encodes CASSLSAGSYEQYF.

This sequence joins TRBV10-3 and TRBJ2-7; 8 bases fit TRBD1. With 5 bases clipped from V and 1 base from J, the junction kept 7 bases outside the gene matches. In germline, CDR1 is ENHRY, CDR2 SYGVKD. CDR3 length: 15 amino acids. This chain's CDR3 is CAISPGTGRSYEQYF. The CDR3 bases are TGTGCCATCAGTCCCGGGACAGGTCGGTCCTACGAGCAGTACTTC.

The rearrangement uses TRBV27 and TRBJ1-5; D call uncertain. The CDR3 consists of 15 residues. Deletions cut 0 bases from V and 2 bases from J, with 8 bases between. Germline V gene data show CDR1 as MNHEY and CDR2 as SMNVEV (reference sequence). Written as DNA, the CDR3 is TGTGCCAGCAGTTTATCGGACGGGGGCAATCAGCCCCAGCATTTT. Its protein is CASSLSDGGNQPQHF.